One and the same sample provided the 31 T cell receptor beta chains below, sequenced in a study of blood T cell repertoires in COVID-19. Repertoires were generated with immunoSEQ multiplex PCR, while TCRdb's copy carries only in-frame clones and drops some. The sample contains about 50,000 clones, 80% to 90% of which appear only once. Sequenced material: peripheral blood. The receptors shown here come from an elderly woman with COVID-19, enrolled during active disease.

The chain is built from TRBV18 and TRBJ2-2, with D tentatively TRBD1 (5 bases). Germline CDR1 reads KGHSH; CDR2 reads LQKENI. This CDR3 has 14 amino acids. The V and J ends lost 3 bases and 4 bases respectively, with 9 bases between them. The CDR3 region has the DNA TGTGCCAGCTCACCTGACAGCCTCACCGGGGAGCTGTTTTTT. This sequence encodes CASSPDSLTGELFF.

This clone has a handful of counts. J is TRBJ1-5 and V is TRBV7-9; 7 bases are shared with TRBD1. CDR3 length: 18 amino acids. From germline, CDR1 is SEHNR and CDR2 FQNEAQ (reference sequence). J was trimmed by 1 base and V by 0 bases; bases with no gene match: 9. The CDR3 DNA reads TGTGCCAGCAGCTTAGCGCACCCCCCGACAGGGAGCAATCAGCCCCAGCATTTT. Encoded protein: CASSLAHPPTGSNQPQHF.

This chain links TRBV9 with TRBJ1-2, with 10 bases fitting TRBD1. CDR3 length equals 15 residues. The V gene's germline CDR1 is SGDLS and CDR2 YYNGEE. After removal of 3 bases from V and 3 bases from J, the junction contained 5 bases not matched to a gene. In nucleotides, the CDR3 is TGTGCCAGCAGCGCCAGCGGACAGGGGGACTATGGCTACACCTTC. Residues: CASSASGQGDYGYTF.

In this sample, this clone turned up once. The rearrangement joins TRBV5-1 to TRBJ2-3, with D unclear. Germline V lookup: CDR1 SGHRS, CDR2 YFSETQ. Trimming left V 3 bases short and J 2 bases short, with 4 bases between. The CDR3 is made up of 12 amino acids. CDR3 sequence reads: CASSYTTDTQYF. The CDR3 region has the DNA TGCGCCAGCAGCTACACCACAGATACGCAGTATTTT.

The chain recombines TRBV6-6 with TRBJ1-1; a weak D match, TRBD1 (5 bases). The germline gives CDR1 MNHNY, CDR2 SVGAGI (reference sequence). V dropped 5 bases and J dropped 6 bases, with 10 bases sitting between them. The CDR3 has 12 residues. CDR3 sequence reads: CASSNRRAEAFF. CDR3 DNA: TGTGCCAGCAGTAACAGGAGAGCTGAAGCTTTCTTT.

The CDR3 spells CASSPRPPRANTGELFF. CDR3 DNA: TGTGCCAGTAGTCCTCGCCCCCCTCGGGCGAACACCGGGGAGCTGTTTTTT. V and J are TRBV19 and TRBJ2-2, with D unresolved. The CDR3 consists of 17 residues. Germline V lookup: CDR1 LNHDA, CDR2 SQIVND (reference sequence). V gave up 5 bases and J gave up 0 bases, with 16 bases separating them.

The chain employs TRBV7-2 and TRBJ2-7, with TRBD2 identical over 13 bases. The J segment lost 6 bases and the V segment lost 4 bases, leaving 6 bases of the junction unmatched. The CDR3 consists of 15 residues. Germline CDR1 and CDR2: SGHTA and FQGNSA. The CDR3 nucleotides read TGTGCCAGCAGCTCCACACTAGCGGGAGGGGGCGAGCAGTACTTC. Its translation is CASSSTLAGGGEQYF.

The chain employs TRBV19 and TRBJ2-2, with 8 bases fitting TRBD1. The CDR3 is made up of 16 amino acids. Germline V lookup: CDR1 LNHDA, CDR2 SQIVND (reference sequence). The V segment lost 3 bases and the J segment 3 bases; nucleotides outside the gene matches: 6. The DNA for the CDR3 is TGTGCCAGTAGTATCGGGGACAGGTTCTACACCGGGGAGCTGTTTTTT. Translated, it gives CASSIGDRFYTGELFF.

The CDR3 region is CASSERGFAKNIQYF. As DNA, the CDR3 is TGTGCCAGCAGTGAAAGGGGGTTTGCCAAAAACATTCAGTACTTC. This rearrangement joins TRBV2 to TRBJ2-4, with D perhaps TRBD1 (6 bases). Germline V gives CDR1 SNHLY, CDR2 FYNNEI. This CDR3 has 15 amino acids. The V and J ends lost 2 bases and 1 base respectively, with 9 bases between them.

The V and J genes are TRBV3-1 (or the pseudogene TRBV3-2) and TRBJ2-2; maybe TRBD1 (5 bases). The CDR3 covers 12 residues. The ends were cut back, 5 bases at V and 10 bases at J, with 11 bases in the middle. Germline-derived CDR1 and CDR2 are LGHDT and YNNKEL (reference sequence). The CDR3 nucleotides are TGTGCCAGCAGCGCCGACAGTAAGGAGCTGTTTTTT. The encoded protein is CASSADSKELFF.

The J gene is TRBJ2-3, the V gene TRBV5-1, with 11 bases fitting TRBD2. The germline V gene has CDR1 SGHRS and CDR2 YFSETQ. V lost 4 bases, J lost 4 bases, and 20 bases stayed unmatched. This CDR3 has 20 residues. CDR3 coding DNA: TGCGCCAGCAGCCACTTAAGTCCGGCCGGGGGACTAGCGGTTCCAGATACGCAGTATTTT. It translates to CASSHLSPAGGLAVPDTQYF.

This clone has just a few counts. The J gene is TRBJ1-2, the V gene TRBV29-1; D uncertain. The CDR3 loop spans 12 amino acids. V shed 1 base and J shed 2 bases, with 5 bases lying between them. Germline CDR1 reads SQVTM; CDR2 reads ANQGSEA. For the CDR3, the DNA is TGCAGCGTTGAAGCCAGAAACTATGGCTACACCTTC. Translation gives CSVEARNYGYTF.

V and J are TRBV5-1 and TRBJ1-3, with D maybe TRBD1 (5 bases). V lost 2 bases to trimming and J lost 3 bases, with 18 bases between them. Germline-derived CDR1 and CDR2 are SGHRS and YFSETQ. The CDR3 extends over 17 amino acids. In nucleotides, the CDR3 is TGCGCCAGCAGCTTCTCATCCATCGGGGGAGGTGGAAACACCATATATTTT. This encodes CASSFSSIGGGGNTIYF.

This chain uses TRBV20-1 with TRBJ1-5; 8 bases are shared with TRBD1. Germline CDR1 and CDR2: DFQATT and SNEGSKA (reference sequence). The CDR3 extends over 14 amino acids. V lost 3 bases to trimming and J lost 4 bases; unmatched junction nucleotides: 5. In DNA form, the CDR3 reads TGCAGTGCTAGTCTCAGGGGGCAAAATCAGCCCCAGCATTTT. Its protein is CSASLRGQNQPQHF.

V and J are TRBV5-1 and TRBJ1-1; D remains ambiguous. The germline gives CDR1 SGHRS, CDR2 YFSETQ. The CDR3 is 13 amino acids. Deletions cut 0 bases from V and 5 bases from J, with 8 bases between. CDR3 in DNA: TGCGCCAGCAGCTTGGATACAGCTACTGAAGCTTTCTTT. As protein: CASSLDTATEAFF.

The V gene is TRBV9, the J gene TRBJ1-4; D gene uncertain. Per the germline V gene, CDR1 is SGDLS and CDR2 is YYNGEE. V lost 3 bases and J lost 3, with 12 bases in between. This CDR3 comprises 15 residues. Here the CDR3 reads CASSAHWRANEKLFF. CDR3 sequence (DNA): TGTGCCAGCAGCGCCCACTGGCGGGCTAATGAAAAACTGTTTTTT.

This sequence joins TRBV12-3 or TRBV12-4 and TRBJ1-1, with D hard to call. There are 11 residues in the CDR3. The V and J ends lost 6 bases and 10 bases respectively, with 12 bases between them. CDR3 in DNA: TGTGCCAGCAGGGACGCCGGGATAGCTTTCTTT. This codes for CASRDAGIAFF.

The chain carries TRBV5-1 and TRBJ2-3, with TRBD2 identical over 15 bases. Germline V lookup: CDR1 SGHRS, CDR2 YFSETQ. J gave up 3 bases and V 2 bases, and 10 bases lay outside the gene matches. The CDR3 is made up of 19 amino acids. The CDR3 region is CASSFVGLAGGAVTDTQYF. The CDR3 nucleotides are TGCGCCAGCAGCTTTGTAGGACTAGCGGGAGGGGCCGTTACAGATACGCAGTATTTT.

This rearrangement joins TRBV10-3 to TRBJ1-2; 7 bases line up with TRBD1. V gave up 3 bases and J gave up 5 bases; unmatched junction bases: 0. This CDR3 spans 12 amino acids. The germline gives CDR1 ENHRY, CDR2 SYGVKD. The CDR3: CAISEQGYGYTF. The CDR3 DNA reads TGTGCCATCAGTGAACAGGGGTATGGCTACACCTTC.

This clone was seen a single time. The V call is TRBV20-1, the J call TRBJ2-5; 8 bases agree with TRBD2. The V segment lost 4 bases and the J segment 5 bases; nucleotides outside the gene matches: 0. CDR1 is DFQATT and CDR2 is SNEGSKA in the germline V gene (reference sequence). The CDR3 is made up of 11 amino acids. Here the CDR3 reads CSAKREETQYF. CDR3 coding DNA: TGCAGTGCTAAGCGGGAGGAGACCCAGTACTTC.

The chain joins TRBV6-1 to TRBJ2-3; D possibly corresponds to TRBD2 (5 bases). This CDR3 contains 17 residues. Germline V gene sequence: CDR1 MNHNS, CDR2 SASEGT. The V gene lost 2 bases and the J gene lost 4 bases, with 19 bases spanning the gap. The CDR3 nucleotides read TGTGCCAGCAGTGAAAGGGTGGATACCATGGGAGCAGATACGCAGTATTTT. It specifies CASSERVDTMGADTQYF.

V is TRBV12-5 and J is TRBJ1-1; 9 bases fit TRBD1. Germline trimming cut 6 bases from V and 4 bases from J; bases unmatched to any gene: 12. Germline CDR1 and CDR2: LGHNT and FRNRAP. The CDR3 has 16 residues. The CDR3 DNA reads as TGTGCTAGTGGGTACGACAGGGGGGGACTTGGCACTGAAGCTTTCTTT. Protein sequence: CASGYDRGGLGTEAFF.

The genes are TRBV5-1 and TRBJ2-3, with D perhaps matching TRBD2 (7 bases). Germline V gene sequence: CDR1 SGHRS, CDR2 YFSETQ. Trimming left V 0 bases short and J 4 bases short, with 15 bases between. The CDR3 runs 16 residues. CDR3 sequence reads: CASSLDLGGGADTQYF. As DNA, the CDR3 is TGCGCCAGCAGCTTGGATCTGGGAGGGGGGGCAGATACGCAGTATTTT. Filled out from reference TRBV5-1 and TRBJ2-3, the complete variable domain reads KAGVTQTPRYLIKTRGQQVTLSCSPISGHRSVSWYQQTPGQGLQFLFEYFSETQRNKGNFPGRFSGRQFSNSRSEMNVSTLELGDSALYLCASSLDLGGGADTQYFGPGTRLTVL.

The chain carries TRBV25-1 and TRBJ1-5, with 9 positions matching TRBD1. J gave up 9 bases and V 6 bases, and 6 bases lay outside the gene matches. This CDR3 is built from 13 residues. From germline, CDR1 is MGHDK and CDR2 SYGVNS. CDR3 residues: CASSRQGDGPQHF. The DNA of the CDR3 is TGTGCCAGCAGCCGACAGGGGGACGGGCCCCAGCATTTT.

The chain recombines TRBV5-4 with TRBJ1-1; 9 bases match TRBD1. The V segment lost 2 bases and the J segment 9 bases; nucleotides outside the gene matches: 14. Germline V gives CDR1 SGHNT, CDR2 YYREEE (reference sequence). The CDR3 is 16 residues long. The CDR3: CASSFDRGLRGSKAFF. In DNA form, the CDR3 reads TGTGCCAGCAGCTTCGACAGGGGGTTGCGAGGGAGCAAAGCTTTCTTT.

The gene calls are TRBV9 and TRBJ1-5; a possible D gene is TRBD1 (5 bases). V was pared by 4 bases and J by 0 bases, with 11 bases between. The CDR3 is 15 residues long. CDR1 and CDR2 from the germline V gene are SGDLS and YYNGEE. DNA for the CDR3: TGTGCCAGCAGCCTCCAGGGAAATAGCAATCAGCCCCAGCATTTT. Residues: CASSLQGNSNQPQHF.

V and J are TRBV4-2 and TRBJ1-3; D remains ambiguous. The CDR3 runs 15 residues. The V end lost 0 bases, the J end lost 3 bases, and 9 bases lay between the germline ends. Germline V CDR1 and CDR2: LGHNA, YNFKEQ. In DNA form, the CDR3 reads TGTGCCAGCAGCCAAGATGCGGCCGGTGGAAACACCATATATTTT. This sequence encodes CASSQDAAGGNTIYF.

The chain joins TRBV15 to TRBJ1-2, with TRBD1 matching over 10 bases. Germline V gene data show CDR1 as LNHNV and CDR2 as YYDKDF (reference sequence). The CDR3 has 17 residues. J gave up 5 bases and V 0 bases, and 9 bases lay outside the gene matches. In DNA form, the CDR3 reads TGTGCCACCAGCAGAGATTGGGGGACAGGGGAAGGGTATGGCTACACCTTC. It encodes CATSRDWGTGEGYGYTF.

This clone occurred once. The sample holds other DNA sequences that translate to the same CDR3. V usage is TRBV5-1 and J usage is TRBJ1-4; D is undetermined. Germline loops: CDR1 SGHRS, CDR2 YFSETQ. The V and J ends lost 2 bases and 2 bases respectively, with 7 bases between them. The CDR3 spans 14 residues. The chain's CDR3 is CASSLSATNEKLFF. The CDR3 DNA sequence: TGCGCCAGCAGCTTATCTGCGACTAATGAAAAACTGTTTTTT.

This CDR3 reads CASEPLQGASGYTF. In nucleotides, the CDR3 is TGTGCCAGCGAACCGTTACAGGGGGCTTCTGGCTACACCTTC. The chain carries TRBV25-1 and TRBJ1-2; the match to TRBD1 covers 9 bases. Germline V gene sequence: CDR1 MGHDK, CDR2 SYGVNS. V shed 8 bases, J shed 7 bases, and the junction held 11 bases outside the gene matches. CDR3 length: 14 residues.

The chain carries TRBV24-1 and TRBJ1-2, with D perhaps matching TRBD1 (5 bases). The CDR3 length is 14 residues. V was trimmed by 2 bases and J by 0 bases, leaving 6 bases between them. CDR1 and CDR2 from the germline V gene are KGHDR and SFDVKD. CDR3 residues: CATSDSTANYGYTF. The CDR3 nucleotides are TGTGCCACCAGTGATTCGACAGCTAACTATGGCTACACCTTC.